This T cell receptor (beta chain) originates from a study of cytomegalovirus exposure and HLA in healthy donors. A multiplex PCR was run with 60 Vbeta primers and 13 Jbeta primers. Repertoires were generated with immunoSEQ multiplex PCR, while TCRdb's copy carries only in-frame clones and drops some. The sample holds about 200,000 clones, about four fifths seen once. This TCR came from a woman younger than 45 in good health and CMV-seropositive. Sequencing was done on a sample of PBMCs.

The DNA of the CDR3 is TGTGCCAGCAGTTTGGGACAGGGGGTGTACGAGCAGTACTTC. This gives the protein CASSLGQGVYEQYF. The V call is TRBV27, the J call TRBJ2-7; TRBD1 matches 11 bases. The CDR3 is 14 residues long. J was trimmed by 4 bases and V by 3 bases; bases with no gene match: 2. Germline CDR1 is MNHEY and CDR2 is SMNVEV (reference sequence).